These T cell receptor beta chains were read from a single sample in a study of a mutant IDH1 vaccine in newly diagnosed glioma. The data were produced by immunoSEQ multiplex PCR, yet TCRdb's version contains in-frame clones alone and is incomplete. The table lists around 63,000 clones, about nine tenths of them singletons. The sequencing used PBMCs, collected from a glioma patient treated with radiotherapy, temozolomide or both. Receptors were obtained from a man aged 50 to 59 with glioma. CDR3s leave out the opening cysteine and the closing phenylalanine or tryptophan.

J gene,V gene,CDR3 protein
TRBJ2-5,TRBV4-2,ASSQDLLIGETQY
TRBJ2-1,TRBV2,ASTRSEVNEQF
TRBJ2-7,TRBV6-1,ASREKSVRPVEQY
TRBJ2-5,TRBV4-2,ASSQGVAGGRETQY
TRBJ2-3,TRBV7-2,ASSDTGYTQY
TRBJ2-5,TRBV19,ASSKTRTSVRETQY
TRBJ1-2,TRBV5-4,ASSLSQGVDGYT
TRBJ2-3,TRBV19,ASKAVSGTDTQY
TRBJ2-2,TRBV28,ASSLTSVGTGELF
TRBJ1-1,TRBV4-3,ASSQDPQGANTEAF
TRBJ2-7,TRBV28,ASSSLTGPY